A selection of T cell receptor beta chains follows, all from one sample in a study of cytomegalovirus exposure and HLA in healthy donors. Produced via immunoSEQ multiplex PCR; TCRdb's table is partial and in-frame only. The sample consists of about 210,000 clones, roughly 90% of them appearing once. The sequenced material came from PBMCs. These receptors were taken from a woman under 40 in good health and CMV-seronegative. Both conserved end residues are part of each CDR3. Fields, in order: J gene, V gene, CDR3 protein.

TRBJ2-7 | TRBV2 | CASSRDNSYEQYF
TRBJ1-1 | TRBV2 | CASSPLQANTEAFF
TRBJ2-5 | TRBV30 | CAWSAGETQYF
TRBJ2-1 | TRBV4-1 | CASSQVAGGYSYNEQFF
TRBJ1-2 | TRBV7-3 | CASSPNTEGGYTF
TRBJ2-7 | TRBV4-1 | CASSPGGTGYEQYF
TRBJ2-1 | TRBV4-2 | CASSQDWREWDEQFF
TRBJ2-4 | TRBV7-9 | CASSLGGLENIQYF
TRBJ2-3 | TRBV5-6 | CASRASGDTQYF
TRBJ2-2 | TRBV5-1 | CASSPTTNTGELFF
TRBJ2-1 | TRBV30 | CAWSQGQGAYNEQFF
TRBJ2-2 | TRBV18 | CASSPVKTGGRRDTGELFF
TRBJ2-1 | TRBV5-4 | CASSPGTTLTSGEQFF
TRBJ1-2 | TRBV4-2 | CASSQDDQVIEYGYTF
TRBJ1-1 | TRBV6-1 | CASRGDSPEAFF
TRBJ2-7 | TRBV5-1 | CASSLGQGPYEQYF
TRBJ1-2 | TRBV7-9 | CASSSRTEANYGYTF
TRBJ2-5 | TRBV9 | CASSVGVRDSVETQYF
TRBJ2-4 | TRBV4-2 | CASGPRGGGPKNIQYF
TRBJ2-2 | TRBV7-3 | CASSRTSGSTYTGELFF
TRBJ2-3 | TRBV5-4 | CASSSLTRTSTDTQYF
TRBJ2-3 | TRBV29-1 | CSVAWTGGSDTQYF
TRBJ1-1 | TRBV5-4 | CASRWGGNTEAFF
TRBJ1-1 | TRBV5-1 | CASSSGTANTEAFF
TRBJ2-3 | TRBV29-1 | CSVVGTALGTDTQYF
TRBJ2-7 | TRBV19 | CASSIGGRSYEQYF
TRBJ2-1 | TRBV5-4 | CASSAPREGSYNEQFF
TRBJ2-3 | TRBV11-2 | CASSLGGTLALSTQYF
TRBJ2-5 | TRBV6-1 | CASSVTVGETQYF
TRBJ2-3 | TRBV4-1 | CASSRLAGTADTQYF
TRBJ1-1 | TRBV9 | CASGQGRVNTEAFF
TRBJ1-5 | TRBV18 | CASSLTTGENQPQHF
TRBJ2-5 | TRBV5-4 | CASSAGTERIQETQYF
TRBJ2-7 | TRBV7-6 | CASSNLLAGGDEQYF
TRBJ1-1 | TRBV7-2 | CASSLQGWGNTEAFF
TRBJ2-5 | TRBV4-2 | CASSQAAGGSLGVGTQYF
TRBJ2-3 | TRBV28 | CASTSSAGGATKLNTQYF
TRBJ2-3 | TRBV10-3 | CAISDNLGNLRTDTQYF
TRBJ2-5 | TRBV5-1 | CASSPGGTQGETQYF
TRBJ2-3 | TRBV27 | CASSFWGGTDTQYF
TRBJ2-1 | TRBV4-1 | CASSQLIIGEQFF
TRBJ1-1 | TRBV10-2 | CASRRTAGEAFF
TRBJ2-7 | TRBV5-1 | CASSLDSYASSYEQYF
TRBJ2-2 | TRBV10-3 | CAIKETGGTGELFF
TRBJ1-2 | TRBV28 | CASSFGLRANYGYTF
TRBJ2-2 | TRBV19 | CASRGTGYQGNTGELFF
TRBJ1-5 | TRBV28 | CASRGIGTAGNQPQHF
TRBJ2-1 | TRBV11-2 | CASSLGLDPLGHNEQFF
TRBJ1-4 | TRBV25-1 | CASSGGTGIWEKLFF
TRBJ2-1 | TRBV2 | CASSEEAASYNEQFF
TRBJ2-3 | TRBV2 | CASSAGRAGTDTQYF
TRBJ2-5 | TRBV29-1 | CSGIAGGSETQYF